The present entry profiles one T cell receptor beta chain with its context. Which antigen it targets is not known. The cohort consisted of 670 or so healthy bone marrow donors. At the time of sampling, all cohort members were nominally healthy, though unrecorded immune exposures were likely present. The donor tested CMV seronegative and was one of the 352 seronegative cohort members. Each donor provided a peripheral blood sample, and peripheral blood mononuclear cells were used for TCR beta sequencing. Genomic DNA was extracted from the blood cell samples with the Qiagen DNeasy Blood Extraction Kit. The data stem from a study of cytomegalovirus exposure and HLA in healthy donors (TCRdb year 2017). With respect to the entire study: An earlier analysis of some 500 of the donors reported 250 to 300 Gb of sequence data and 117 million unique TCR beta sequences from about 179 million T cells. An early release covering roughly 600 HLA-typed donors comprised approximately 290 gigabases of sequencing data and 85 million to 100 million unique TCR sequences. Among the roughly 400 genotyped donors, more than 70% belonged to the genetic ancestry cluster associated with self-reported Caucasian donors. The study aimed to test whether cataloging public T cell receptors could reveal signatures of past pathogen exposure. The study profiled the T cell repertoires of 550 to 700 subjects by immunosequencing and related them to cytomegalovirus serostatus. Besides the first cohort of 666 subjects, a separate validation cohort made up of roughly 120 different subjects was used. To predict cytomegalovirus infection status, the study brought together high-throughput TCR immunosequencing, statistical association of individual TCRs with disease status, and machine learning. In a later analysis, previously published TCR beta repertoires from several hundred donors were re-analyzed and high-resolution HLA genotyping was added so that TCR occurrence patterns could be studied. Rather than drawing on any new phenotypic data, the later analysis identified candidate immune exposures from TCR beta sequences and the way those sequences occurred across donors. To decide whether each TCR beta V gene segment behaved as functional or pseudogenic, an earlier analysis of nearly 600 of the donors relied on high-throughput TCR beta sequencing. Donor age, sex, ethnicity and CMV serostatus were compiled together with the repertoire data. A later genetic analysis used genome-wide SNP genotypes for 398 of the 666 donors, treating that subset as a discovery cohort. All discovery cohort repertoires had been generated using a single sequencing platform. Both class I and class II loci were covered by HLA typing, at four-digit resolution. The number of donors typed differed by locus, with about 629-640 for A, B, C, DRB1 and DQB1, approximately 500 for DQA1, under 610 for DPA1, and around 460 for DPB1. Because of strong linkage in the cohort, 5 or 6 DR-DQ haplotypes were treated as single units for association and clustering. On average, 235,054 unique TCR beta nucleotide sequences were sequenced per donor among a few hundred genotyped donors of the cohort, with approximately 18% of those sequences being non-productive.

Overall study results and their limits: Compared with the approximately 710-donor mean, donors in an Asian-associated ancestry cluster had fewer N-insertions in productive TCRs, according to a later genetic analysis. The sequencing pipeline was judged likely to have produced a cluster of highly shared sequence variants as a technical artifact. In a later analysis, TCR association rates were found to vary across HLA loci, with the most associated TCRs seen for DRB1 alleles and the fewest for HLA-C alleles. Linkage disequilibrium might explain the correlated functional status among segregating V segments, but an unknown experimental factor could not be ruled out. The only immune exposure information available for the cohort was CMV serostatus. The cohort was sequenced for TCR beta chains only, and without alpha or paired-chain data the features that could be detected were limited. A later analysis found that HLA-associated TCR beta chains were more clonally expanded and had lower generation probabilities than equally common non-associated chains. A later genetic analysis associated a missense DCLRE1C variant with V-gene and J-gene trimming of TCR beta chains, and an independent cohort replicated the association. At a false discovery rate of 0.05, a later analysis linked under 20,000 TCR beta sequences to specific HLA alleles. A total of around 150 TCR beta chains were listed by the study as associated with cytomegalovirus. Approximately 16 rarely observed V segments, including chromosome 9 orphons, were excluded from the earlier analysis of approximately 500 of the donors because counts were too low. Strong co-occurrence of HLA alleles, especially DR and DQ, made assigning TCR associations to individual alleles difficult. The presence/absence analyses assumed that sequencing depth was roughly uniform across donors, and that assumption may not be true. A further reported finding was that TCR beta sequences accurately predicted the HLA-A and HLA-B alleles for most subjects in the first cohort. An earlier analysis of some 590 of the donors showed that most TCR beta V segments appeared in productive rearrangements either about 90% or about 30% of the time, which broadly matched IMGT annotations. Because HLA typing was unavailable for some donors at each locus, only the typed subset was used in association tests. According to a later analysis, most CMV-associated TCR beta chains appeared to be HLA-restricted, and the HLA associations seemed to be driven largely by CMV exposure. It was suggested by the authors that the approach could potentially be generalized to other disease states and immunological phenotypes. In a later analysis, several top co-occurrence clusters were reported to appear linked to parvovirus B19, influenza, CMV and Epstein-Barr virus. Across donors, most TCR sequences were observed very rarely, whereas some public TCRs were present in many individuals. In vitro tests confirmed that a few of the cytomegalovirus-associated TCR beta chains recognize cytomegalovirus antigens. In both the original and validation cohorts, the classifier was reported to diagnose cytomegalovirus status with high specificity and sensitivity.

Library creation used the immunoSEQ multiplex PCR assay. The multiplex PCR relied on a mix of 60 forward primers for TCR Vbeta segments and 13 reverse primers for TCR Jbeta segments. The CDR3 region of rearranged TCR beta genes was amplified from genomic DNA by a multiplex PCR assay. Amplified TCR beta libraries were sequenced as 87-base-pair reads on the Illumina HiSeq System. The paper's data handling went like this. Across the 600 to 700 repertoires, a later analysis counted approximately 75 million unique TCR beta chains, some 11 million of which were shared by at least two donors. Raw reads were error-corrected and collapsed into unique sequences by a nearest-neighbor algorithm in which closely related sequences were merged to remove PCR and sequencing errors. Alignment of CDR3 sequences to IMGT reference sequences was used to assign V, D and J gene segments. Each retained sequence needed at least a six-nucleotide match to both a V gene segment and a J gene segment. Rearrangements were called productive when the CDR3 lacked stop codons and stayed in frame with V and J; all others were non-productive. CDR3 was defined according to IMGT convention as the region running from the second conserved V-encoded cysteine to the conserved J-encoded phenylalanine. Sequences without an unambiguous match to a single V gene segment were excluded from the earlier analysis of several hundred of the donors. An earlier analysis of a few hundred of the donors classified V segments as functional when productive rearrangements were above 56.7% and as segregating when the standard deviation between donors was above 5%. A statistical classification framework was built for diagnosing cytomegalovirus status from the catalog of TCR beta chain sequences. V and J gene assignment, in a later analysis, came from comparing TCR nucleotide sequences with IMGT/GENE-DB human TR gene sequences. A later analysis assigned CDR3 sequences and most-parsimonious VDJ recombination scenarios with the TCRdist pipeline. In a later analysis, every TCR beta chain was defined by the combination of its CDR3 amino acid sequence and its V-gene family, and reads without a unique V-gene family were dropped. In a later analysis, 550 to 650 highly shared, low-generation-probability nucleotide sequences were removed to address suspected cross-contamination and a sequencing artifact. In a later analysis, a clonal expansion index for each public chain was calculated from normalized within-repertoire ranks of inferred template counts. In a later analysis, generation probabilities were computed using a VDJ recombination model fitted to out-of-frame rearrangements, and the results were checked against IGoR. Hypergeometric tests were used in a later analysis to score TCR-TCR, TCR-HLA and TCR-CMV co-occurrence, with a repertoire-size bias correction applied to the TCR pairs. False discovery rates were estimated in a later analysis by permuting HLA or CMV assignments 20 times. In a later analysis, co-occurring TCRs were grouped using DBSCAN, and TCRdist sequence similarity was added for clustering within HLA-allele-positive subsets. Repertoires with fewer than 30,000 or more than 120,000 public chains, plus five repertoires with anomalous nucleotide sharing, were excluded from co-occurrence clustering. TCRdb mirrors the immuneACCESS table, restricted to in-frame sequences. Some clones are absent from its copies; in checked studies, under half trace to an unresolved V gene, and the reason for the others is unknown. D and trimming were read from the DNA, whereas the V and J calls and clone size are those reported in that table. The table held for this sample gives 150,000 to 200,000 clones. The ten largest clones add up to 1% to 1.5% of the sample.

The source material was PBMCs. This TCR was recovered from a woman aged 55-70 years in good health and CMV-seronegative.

Here the CDR3 is given as CASSVQGLSGELFF. The nucleotides are TGTGCCAGCAGCGTACAGGGTTTATCCGGGGAGCTGTTTTTT. The sequence links TRBV9 to TRBJ2-2; a tentative D call is TRBD1 (5 bases match). Per the germline V gene, SGDLS is the CDR1 and YYNGEE is the CDR2. The CDR3 starts with the cysteine, ends with the phenylalanine, and has 14 residues. Only the CDR3 region is kept as DNA, spanning 42 bases read in frame from base 1. V loses 1 base, J loses 6 bases, and the germline ends lie 10 bases apart.